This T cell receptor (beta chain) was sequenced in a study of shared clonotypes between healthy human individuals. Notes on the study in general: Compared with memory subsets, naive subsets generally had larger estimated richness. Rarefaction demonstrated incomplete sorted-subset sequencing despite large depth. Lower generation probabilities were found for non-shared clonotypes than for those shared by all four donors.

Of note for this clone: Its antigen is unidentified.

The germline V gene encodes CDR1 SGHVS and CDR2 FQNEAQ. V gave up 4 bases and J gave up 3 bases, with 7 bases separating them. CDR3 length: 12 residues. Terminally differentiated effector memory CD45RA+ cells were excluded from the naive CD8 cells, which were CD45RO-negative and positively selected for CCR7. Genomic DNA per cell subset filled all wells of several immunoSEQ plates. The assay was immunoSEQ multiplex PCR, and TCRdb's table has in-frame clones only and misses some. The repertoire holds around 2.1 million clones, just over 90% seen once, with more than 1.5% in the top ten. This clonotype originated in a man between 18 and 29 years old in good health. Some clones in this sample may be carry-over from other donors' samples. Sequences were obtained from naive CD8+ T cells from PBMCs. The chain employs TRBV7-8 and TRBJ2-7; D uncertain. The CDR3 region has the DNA TGTGCCAGCAGCTCCTCACGCTACGAGCAGTACTTC. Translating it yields CASSSSRYEQYF.